This entry concerns a single T cell receptor (beta chain). Trimming shortened V by 8 bases and J by 0 bases, and 13 bases separated the two germline ends. The CDR3 loop spans 15 amino acids. CDR1 is MNHEY and CDR2 is SMNVEV in the germline V gene (reference sequence). The sample belongs to a study of Graves' ophthalmopathy and Graves' hyperthyroidism. Study information: A follow-up of 18 months without ophthalmopathy meant that hyperthyroidism was stable.

TCR beta CDR3 regions were amplified from RNA transcripts. The first-round RT-PCR employed HTBI primers together with the Qiagen OneStep RT-PCR kit. A multiplex PCR was then performed as the second round. TCRdb independently ran MiXCR on the multiplex PCR reads; one entry per CDR3 protein. The data show a few hundred thousand distinct CDR3 sequences, with just under 40% seen just once and around 4.6% held by the top ten. This receptor was taken from an adult man with Graves' hyperthyroidism. The gene calls are TRBV27 and TRBJ1-4; D is unresolved. Sequencing used peripheral blood or thyroid tissue (not recorded which). The CDR3 spells CASSSVGATNEKLFF. For the CDR3, the DNA is TGTGCCAGCTCATCCGTGGGTGCAACTAATGAAAAACTGTTTTTT.